The 8 T cell receptor beta chains below were found in one sample sequenced in a study of T cells after yellow fever vaccination. TCRdb analysed the 5' RACE reads with MiXCR anew, one entry per CDR3 protein. The sample includes hundreds of thousands of distinct CDR3 sequences, about 13% of them seen just once. The sequencing here drew on PBMCs, taken on the day of the yellow fever booster vaccination. All receptors come from a man aged 25 to 40 who received the YFV17D yellow fever vaccine.

This chain connects TRBV28 to TRBJ2-3, with D perhaps given as TRBD1 or TRBD2 (5 bases each). V was trimmed by 7 bases and J by 4 bases, leaving 15 bases between them. The CDR3 covers 14 residues. Germline lookup yields CDR1 MDHEN and CDR2 SYDVKM. CDR3 region: CASNEGQGSDTQYF. The CDR3, as DNA: TGTGCCAGCAACGAGGGTCAGGGATCAGATACGCAGTATTTT.

This clonotype was counted only a few times. This chain connects TRBV5-5 to TRBJ2-6, with unresolved D. The CDR3 is 18 residues long. CDR1 is SGHKS and CDR2 is YYEKEE in the germline V gene (reference sequence). V was trimmed by 0 bases and J by 0 bases, leaving 13 bases between them. In nucleotides, the CDR3 is TGTGCCAGCAGCTTGGGAGGAAGACGTAGCTCTGGGGCCAACGTCCTGACTTTC. Translated, it gives CASSLGGRRSSGANVLTF.

This clonotype was counted a few times. This chain joins TRBV4-3 and TRBJ2-1, with TRBD1 matching over 11 bases. V shed 5 bases and J 5 bases; nucleotides not matched to a gene: 5. This CDR3 has 15 amino acids. Germline-derived CDR1 and CDR2 are LGHNA and YSLEER. The CDR3 spells CASSSGQGANNEQFF. CDR3 DNA sequence: TGCGCCAGCAGCTCCGGACAGGGGGCTAACAATGAGCAGTTCTTC.

The sample holds one count of this clonotype. V usage is TRBV3-1 and J usage is TRBJ1-4; the match to TRBD1 covers 7 bases. Germline V gene data show CDR1 as LGHDT and CDR2 as YNNKEL (reference sequence). After removal of 4 bases from V and 5 bases from J, the junction contained 7 bases not matched to a gene. The CDR3 has 15 amino acids. This CDR3 is CASSRRTGRNEKLFF. The CDR3 nucleotides are TGTGCCAGCAGCCGTCGGACAGGTCGCAATGAAAAACTGTTTTTT.

In its sample, this clonotype was seen a few times. This chain uses TRBV6-6 with TRBJ2-1; either TRBD1 or TRBD2 may fit D (5 bases each). V lost 6 bases, J lost 7 bases, and 13 bases lay in between. The germline gives CDR1 MNHNY, CDR2 SVGAGI (reference sequence). The CDR3 is 13 residues long. CDR3 sequence: CASRQDSINEQFF. The CDR3 DNA reads as TGTGCCAGCAGACAGGACTCGATAAATGAGCAGTTCTTC.

The table lists this clonotype with a few counts. The V gene is TRBV29-1, the J gene TRBJ2-3, with D possibly TRBD1 on 5 matching bases. Trimming removed 4 bases at V and 4 bases at J, with 15 bases between. The CDR3 sequence is 14 residues long. Germline values: CDR1 SQVTM, CDR2 ANQGSEA. CDR3 sequence reads: CSVVWTPGPDTQYF. The DNA of the CDR3 is TGCAGCGTTGTGTGGACACCGGGTCCAGATACGCAGTATTTT.

The chain joins TRBV20-1 to TRBJ1-4; D uncertain. The CDR3 extends over 16 amino acids. Per germline, CDR1 DFQATT and CDR2 SNEGSKA (reference sequence). Trimming shortened V by 1 base and J by 0 bases, and 12 bases separated the two germline ends. CDR3: CSARVKERATNEKLFF. The CDR3 DNA reads TGCAGTGCTAGAGTGAAGGAGCGTGCAACTAATGAAAAACTGTTTTTT.

This clonotype was picked up a small number of times. This chain links TRBV20-1 with TRBJ2-1, with 11 bases lining up with TRBD2. This CDR3 spans 17 amino acids. Germline loops: CDR1 DFQATT, CDR2 SNEGSKA (reference sequence). Trimming removed 0 bases from V and 7 bases from J; junction bases left unmatched: 11. The CDR3 nucleotides read TGCAGTGCTAGAGATCTAGGGGGTCTAGCGGGGGGTAATGAGCAGTTCTTC. Residues: CSARDLGGLAGGNEQFF.